The present T cell receptor beta chain was sequenced within a study of T cell changes during pregnancy in multiple sclerosis. TCRdb keeps only in-frame clones here, not all; method: immunoSEQ multiplex PCR. This table holds approximately 51,000 clones, approximately 94% found once. The CDR3 contains 15 residues. Deletions cut 1 base from V and 6 bases from J, with 15 bases between. Germline CDR1 is MGHRA and CDR2 is YSYEKL. The receptor was derived from a female donor with multiple sclerosis, enrolled in a pregnancy study. The source material was CD4+ T cells from peripheral blood mononuclear cells, sampled in the second trimester of pregnancy. V is TRBV4-1 and J is TRBJ1-2; D is perhaps TRBD1 (6 bases). CDR3 in DNA: TGCGCCAGCAGCCAAGTCCTGGGCAGGGGCAATGGCTACACCTTC. This translates into CASSQVLGRGNGYTF.